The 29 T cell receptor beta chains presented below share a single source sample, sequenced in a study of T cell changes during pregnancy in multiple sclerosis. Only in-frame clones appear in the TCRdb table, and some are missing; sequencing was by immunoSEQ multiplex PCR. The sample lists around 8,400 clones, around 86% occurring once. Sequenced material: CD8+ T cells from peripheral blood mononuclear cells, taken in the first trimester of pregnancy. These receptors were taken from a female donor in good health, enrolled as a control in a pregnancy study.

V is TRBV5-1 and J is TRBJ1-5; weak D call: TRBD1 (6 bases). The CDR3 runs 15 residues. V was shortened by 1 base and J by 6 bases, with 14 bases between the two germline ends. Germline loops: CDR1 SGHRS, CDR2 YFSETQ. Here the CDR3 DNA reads TGCGCCAGCAGCTTGAGTGGGGGCATGACTCAGCCCCAGCATTTT. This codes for CASSLSGGMTQPQHF.

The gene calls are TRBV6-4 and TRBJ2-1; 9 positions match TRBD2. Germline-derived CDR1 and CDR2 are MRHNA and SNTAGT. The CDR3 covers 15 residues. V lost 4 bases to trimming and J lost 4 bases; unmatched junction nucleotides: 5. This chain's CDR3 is CASSVASGEYNEQFF. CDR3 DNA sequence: TGTGCCAGCAGTGTGGCTAGCGGGGAGTACAATGAGCAGTTCTTC.

CDR3 nucleotides: TGTGCCAGCAGCCCCGAGGGGGTCCGAGAGACCCAGTACTTC. Translating it yields CASSPEGVRETQYF. This rearrangement joins TRBV9 to TRBJ2-5, with TRBD1 as a possible D gene (6 bases). The ends were cut back, 4 bases at V and 4 bases at J, with 14 bases in the middle. The CDR3 extends over 14 amino acids. Germline V gives CDR1 SGDLS, CDR2 YYNGEE.

The chain's CDR3 is CASSLRFSGNEQFF. CDR3 sequence (DNA): TGTGCCAGCAGTTTACGGTTCTCGGGCAATGAGCAGTTCTTC. The J gene is TRBJ2-1, the V gene TRBV27; unclear D gene. Trimming pared 2 bases from V and 6 bases from J, leaving 11 bases between. The CDR3 sequence is 14 residues long. CDR1 is MNHEY and CDR2 is SMNVEV in the germline V gene (reference sequence).

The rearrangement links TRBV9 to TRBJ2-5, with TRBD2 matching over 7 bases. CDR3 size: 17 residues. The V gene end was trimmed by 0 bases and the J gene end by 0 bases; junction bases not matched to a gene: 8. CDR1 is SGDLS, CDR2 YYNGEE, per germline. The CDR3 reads CASSVEASGGYQETQYF. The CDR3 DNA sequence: TGTGCCAGCAGCGTAGAAGCTAGCGGAGGGTACCAAGAGACCCAGTACTTC.

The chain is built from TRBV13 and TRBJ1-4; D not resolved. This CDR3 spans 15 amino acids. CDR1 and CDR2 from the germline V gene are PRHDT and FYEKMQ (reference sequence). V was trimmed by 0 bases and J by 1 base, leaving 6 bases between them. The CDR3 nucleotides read TGTGCCAGCAGCTTAGGCGCGGGAACTAATGAAAAACTGTTTTTT. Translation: CASSLGAGTNEKLFF.

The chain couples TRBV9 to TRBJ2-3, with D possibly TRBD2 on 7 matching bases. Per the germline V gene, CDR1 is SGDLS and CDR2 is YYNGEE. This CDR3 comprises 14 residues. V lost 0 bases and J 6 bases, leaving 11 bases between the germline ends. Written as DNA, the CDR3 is TGTGCCAGCAGCGTAGAGGGGGGGGCCGATACGCAGTATTTT. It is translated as CASSVEGGADTQYF.

CDR3 bases: TGTGCCAGTAGTATGGGACAGGGATATAACACTGAAGCTTTCTTT. The encoded protein is CASSMGQGYNTEAFF. The chain links TRBV19 to TRBJ1-1; 9 nucleotides agree with TRBD1. J gave up 2 bases and V 3 bases, and 4 bases lay outside the gene matches. Germline lookup yields CDR1 LNHDA and CDR2 SQIVND (reference sequence). This CDR3 is 15 amino acids long. The entire variable domain, with the rest obtained from reference TRBV19 and TRBJ1-1, is as follows: DGGITQSPKYLFRKEGQNVTLSCEQNLNHDAMYWYRQDPGQGLRLIYYSQIVNDFQKGDIAEGYSVSREKKESFPLTVTSAQKNPTAFYLCASSMGQGYNTEAFFGQGTRLTVV.

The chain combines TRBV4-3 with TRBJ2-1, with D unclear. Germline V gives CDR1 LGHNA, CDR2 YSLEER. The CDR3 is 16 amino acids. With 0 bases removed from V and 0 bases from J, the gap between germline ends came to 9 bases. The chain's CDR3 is CASSQDATFSYNEQFF. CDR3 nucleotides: TGCGCCAGCAGCCAAGATGCAACTTTCTCCTACAATGAGCAGTTCTTC.

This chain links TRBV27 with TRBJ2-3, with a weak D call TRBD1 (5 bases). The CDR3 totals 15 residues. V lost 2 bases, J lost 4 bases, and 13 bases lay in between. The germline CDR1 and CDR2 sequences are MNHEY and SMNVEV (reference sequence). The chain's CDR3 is CASSLVRDSADTQYF. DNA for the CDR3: TGTGCCAGCAGTTTAGTCAGGGATTCGGCAGATACGCAGTATTTT.

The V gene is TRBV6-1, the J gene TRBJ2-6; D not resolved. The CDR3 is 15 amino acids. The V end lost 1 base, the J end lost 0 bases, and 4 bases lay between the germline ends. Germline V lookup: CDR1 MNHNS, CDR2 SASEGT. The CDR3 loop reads CASSEVNSGANVLTF. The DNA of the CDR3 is TGTGCCAGCAGTGAAGTTAACTCTGGGGCCAACGTCCTGACTTTC.

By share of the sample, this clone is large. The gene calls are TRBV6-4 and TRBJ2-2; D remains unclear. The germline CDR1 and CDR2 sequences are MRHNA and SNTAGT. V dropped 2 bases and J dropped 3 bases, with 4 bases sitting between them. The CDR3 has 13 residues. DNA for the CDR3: TGTGCCAGCAGTGACACGGACACCGGGGAGCTGTTTTTT. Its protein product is CASSDTDTGELFF.

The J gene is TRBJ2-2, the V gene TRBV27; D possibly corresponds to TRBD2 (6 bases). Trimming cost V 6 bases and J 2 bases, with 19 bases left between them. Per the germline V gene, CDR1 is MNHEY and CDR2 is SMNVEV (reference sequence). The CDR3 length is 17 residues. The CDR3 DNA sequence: TGTGCCAGCAGCGCGATTAAGGGCGGGACTAACACCGGGGAGCTGTTTTTT. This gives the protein CASSAIKGGTNTGELFF.

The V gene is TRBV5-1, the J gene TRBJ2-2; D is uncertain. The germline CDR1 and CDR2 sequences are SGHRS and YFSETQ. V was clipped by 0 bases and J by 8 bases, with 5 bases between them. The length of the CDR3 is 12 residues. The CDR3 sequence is CASSLVLGELFF. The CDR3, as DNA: TGCGCCAGCAGCTTGGTATTAGGGGAGCTGTTTTTT. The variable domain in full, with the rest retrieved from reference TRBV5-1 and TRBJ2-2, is KAGVTQTPRYLIKTRGQQVTLSCSPISGHRSVSWYQQTPGQGLQFLFEYFSETQRNKGNFPGRFSGRQFSNSRSEMNVSTLELGDSALYLCASSLVLGELFFGEGSRLTVL.

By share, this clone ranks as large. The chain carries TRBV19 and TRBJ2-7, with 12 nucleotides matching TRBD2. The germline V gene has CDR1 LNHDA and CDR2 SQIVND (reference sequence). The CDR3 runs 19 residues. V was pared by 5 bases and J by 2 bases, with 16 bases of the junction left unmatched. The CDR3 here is CASSPRTSGMGPRAYEQYF. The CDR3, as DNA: TGTGCCAGTAGTCCTCGGACTAGCGGGATGGGACCCCGAGCCTACGAGCAGTACTTC.

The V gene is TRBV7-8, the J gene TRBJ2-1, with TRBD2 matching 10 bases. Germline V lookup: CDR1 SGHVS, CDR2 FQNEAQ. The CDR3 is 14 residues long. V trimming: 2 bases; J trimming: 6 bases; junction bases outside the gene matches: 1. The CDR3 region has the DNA TGTGCCAGCAGCTTACTAGCGGGGGTCAATGAGCAGTTCTTC. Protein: CASSLLAGVNEQFF.

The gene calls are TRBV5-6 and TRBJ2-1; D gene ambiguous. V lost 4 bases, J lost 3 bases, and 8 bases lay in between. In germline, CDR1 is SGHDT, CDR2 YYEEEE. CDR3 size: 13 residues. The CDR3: CASSRHLYNEQFF. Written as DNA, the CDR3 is TGTGCCAGCAGCCGACACCTCTACAATGAGCAGTTCTTC.

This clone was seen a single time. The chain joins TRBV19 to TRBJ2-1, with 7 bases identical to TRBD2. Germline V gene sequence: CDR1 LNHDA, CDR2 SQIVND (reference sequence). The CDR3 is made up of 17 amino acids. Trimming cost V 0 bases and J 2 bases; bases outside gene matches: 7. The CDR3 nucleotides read TGTGCCAGTAGTATAGATCTTGCAAGCGGGGCCTACAATGAGCAGTTCTTC. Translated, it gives CASSIDLASGAYNEQFF.

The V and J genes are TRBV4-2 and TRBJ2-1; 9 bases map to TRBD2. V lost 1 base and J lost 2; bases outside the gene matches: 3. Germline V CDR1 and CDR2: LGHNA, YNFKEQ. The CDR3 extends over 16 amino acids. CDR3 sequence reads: CASSQGASGTYNEQFF. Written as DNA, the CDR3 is TGTGCCAGCAGCCAAGGGGCTAGCGGGACCTACAATGAGCAGTTCTTC.

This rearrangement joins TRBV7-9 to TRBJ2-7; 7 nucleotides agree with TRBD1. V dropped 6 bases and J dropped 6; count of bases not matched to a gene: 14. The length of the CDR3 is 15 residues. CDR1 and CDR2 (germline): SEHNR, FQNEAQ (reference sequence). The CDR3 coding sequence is TGTGCCAGCAGTTCCTCTGGGACAGTTTTAGGCGAGCAGTACTTC. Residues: CASSSSGTVLGEQYF.

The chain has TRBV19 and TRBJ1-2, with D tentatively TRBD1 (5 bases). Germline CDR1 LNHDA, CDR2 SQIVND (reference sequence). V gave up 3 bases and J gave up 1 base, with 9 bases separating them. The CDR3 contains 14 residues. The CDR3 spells CASSMGLNNYGYTF. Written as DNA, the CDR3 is TGTGCCAGTAGTATGGGACTGAATAACTATGGCTACACCTTC.

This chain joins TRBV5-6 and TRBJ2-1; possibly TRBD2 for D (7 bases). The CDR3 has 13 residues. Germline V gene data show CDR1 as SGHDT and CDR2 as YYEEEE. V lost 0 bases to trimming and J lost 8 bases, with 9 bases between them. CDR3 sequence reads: CASSLGRGHEQFF. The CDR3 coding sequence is TGTGCCAGCAGCTTGGGGCGGGGGCATGAGCAGTTCTTC.

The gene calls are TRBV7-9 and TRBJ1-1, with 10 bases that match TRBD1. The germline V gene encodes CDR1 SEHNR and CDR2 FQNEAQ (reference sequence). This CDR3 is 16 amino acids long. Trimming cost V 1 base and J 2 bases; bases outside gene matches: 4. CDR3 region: CASSLGGQGKNTEAFF. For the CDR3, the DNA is TGTGCCAGCAGCTTAGGGGGACAGGGGAAAAACACTGAAGCTTTCTTT.

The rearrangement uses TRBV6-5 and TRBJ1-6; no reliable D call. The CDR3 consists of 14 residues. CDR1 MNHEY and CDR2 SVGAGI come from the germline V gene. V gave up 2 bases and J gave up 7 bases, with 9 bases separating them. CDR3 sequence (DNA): TGTGCCAGCAGTTACGGAGACCCCAATTCACCCCTCCACTTT. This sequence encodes CASSYGDPNSPLHF.

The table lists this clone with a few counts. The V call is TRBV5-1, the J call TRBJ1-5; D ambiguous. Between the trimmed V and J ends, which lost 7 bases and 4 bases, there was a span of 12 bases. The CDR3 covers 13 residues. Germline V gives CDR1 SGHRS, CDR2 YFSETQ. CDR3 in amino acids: CASSRGENQPQHF. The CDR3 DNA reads TGCGCCAGCTCGCGGGGTGAGAATCAGCCCCAGCATTTT.

CDR3 nucleotide sequence: TGTGCCAGTAGTATTACAGGGGGTAACTCGGAAGCTTTCTTT. It specifies CASSITGGNSEAFF. This chain uses TRBV19 with TRBJ1-1; 8 bases are a match to TRBD1. CDR3 length: 14 residues. V trimming: 3 bases; J trimming: 8 bases; junction bases outside the gene matches: 8. Germline V gene data show CDR1 as LNHDA and CDR2 as SQIVND (reference sequence).

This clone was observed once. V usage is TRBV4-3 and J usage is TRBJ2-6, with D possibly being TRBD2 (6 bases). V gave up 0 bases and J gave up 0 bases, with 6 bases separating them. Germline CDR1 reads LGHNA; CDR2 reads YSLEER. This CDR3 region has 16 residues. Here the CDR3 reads CASSQEGGSGANVLTF. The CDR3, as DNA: TGCGCCAGCAGCCAAGAGGGGGGCTCTGGGGCCAACGTCCTGACTTTC.

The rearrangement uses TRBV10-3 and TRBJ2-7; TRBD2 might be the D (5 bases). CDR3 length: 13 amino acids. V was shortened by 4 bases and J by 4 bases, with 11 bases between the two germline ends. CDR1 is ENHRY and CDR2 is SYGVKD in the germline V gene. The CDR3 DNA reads TGTGCCATCAGTGCGGAACGGACTTACGAGCAGTACTTC. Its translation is CAISAERTYEQYF.

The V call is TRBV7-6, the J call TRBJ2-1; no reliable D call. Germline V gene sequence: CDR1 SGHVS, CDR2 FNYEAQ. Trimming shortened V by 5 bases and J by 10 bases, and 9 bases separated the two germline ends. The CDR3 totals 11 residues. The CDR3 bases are TGTGCCAGCAGCCCCGGTATCGAGCAGTTCTTC. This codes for CASSPGIEQFF.